Following are 2 T cell receptor beta chains from one sample sequenced in a study of neurological immune-mediated disorders. TCRdb analysed the 5' RACE reads with MiXCR anew, one entry per CDR3 protein. The table shows approximately 32,000 distinct CDR3 sequences, with roughly 7% occurring only once. The specimen sequenced was PBMCs. These receptors all come from a woman aged 40 to 55 in good health.

This clonotype was counted at least ten times. V gene TRBV7-8 combines with J gene TRBJ2-3; TRBD1 aligns across 11 bases. V shed 5 bases and J 5 bases; nucleotides not matched to a gene: 6. CDR1 and CDR2 from the germline V gene are SGHVS and FQNEAQ. The CDR3 covers 15 residues. The chain's CDR3 is CASSPWTGGVDTQYF. CDR3 DNA sequence: TGTGCCAGCAGCCCCTGGACAGGGGGCGTAGATACGCAGTATTTT.

This clonotype was seen many times. The V gene is TRBV5-1, the J gene TRBJ1-1, with D tentatively TRBD1 (5 bases). V shed 4 bases and J shed 1 base, with 14 bases lying between them. The CDR3 contains 15 residues. Germline lookup yields CDR1 SGHRS and CDR2 YFSETQ. CDR3 amino acids: CASSRLGTANTEAFF. CDR3 nucleotides: TGCGCCAGCAGCCGCCTAGGGACGGCGAACACTGAAGCTTTCTTT.